This T cell receptor beta chain emerged from a study of CD8 T cells in Susac syndrome. This clonotype appeared once. RNA in amounts of roughly 0.5 to 1 ug was reverse transcribed with random hexamers. MiXCR, applied by TCRdb to the immunoSEQ multiplex PCR reads, yields one record per CDR3 protein. The table has roughly 110,000 distinct CDR3 sequences, approximately 94% seen once. The germline V and J ends were trimmed by 6 bases and 6 bases, with 8 bases remaining between them. Germline loops: CDR1 MNHNY, CDR2 SVGAGI (reference sequence). The CDR3 loop spans 12 amino acids. The clonotype originates from a human donor with Susac syndrome. The chain has TRBV6-6 and TRBJ2-2; D is unclear. Sequencing input: CD8+ T cells from PBMCs. CDR3 in DNA: TGTGCCAGCAGGTGGAGTCCCGGGGAGCTGTTTTTT. Its translation: CASRWSPGELFF.